This T cell receptor beta chain came from a study of shared clonotypes between healthy human individuals. Findings and caveats of the study: As a rule, naive subsets had a larger estimated richness than memory subsets.

This clone appeared once. Its antigen is currently unknown. Measured with immunoSEQ multiplex PCR; TCRdb has only the in-frame clones, and not every one. The sample carries about 2 million clones, roughly 94% recorded once. Terminally differentiated effector memory CD45RA+ cells were excluded by CCR7 positive selection of CD45RO-negative cells. Germline-derived CDR1 and CDR2 are MNHEY and SMNVEV (reference sequence). This CDR3 is 14 amino acids long. Trimming stripped 6 bases from V and 2 bases from J, with 13 bases between. Sequencing input: naive CD8+ T cells sorted from blood. The J gene is TRBJ1-1, the V gene TRBV27; D remains ambiguous. This receptor was obtained from a man aged 18-30 years in good health. The CDR3 DNA follows: TGTGCCAGCAGAAACGATTGGACCAACACTGAAGCTTTCTTT. Encoded protein: CASRNDWTNTEAFF.